Listed below are T cell receptor beta chains from one sample, sequenced in a study of OX40 agonist ivuxolimab in advanced cancers. Produced via immunoSEQ multiplex PCR; TCRdb's table is partial and in-frame only. The repertoire consists of some 60,000 clones, with about 90% occurring once and the leading ten covering roughly 13%. The source material was CD4+ or CD8+ T cells sorted from blood, sampled in a trial of the OX40 agonist ivuxolimab. Receptors were obtained from an adult with an advanced solid tumor such as melanoma, head and neck, liver or kidney cancer. Both conserved end residues are part of each CDR3. The order of the fields is J gene, D gene, V gene, clone size, CDR3 DNA, CDR3 protein. The D gene is left open where the match is weak. Clone size is shown for a subset of rows, as once, few, many or a class of expanded clone.

J: TRBJ2-1
D: TRBD2
V: TRBV27
size: NA
DNA: TGTGCCAGCACGGAGGGAGGGCCCTACAATGAGCAGTTCTTC
CDR3: CASTEGGPYNEQFF

J: TRBJ2-7
D: TRBD2
V: TRBV5-1
size: NA
DNA: TGCGCCAGCAGGACCGGGACTACTAACTACGAGCAGTACTTC
CDR3: CASRTGTTNYEQYF

J: TRBJ2-7
D: NA
V: TRBV28
size: NA
DNA: TGTGCCAGCAGTTCATCAGGGGTGCTGGGCGGTTTCTCCTACGAGCAGTACTTC
CDR3: CASSSSGVLGGFSYEQYF

J: TRBJ2-5
D: NA
V: TRBV2
size: NA
DNA: TGTGCCAGCACGGCAGTCCAAGAGACCCAGTACTTC
CDR3: CASTAVQETQYF

J: TRBJ1-2
D: NA
V: TRBV6-5
size: NA
DNA: TGTGCCAGCAGTTACACCCCCTACGGCTACACCTTC
CDR3: CASSYTPYGYTF

J: TRBJ2-1
D: NA
V: TRBV7-3
size: NA
DNA: TGTGCCAGCAGCTTAGAGCGGAGCGGGTGGGGGAATGAGCAGTTCTTC
CDR3: CASSLERSGWGNEQFF

J: TRBJ2-7
D: NA
V: TRBV14
size: NA
DNA: TGTGCCAGCAGCCAAGATACGGGTAGGCAGTACTTC
CDR3: CASSQDTGRQYF

J: TRBJ2-7
D: NA
V: TRBV20-1
size: NA
DNA: TGCAGTGCTAGGGACCTATACGAGCAGTACTTC
CDR3: CSARDLYEQYF

J: TRBJ2-1
D: TRBD2
V: TRBV10-3
size: NA
DNA: TGTGCCATCAGTGACTCGGGACTAGCGGGAAAGGTTGAGCAGTTCTTC
CDR3: CAISDSGLAGKVEQFF

J: TRBJ2-5
D: NA
V: TRBV5-1
size: NA
DNA: TGCGCCAGCAGCTTTGGGGGGACGGAGACCCAGTACTTC
CDR3: CASSFGGTETQYF

J: TRBJ1-5
D: TRBD1
V: TRBV19
size: NA
DNA: TGTGCCAGTAGCCCAACAGGGGGCGAACAGCCCCAGCATTTT
CDR3: CASSPTGGEQPQHF

J: TRBJ2-2
D: NA
V: TRBV4-1
size: NA
DNA: TGCGCCAGCAGTCGTGTCGGGTTCGAGGAAGCGAACACCGGGGAGCTGTTTTTT
CDR3: CASSRVGFEEANTGELFF

J: TRBJ2-2
D: TRBD2
V: TRBV5-1
size: NA
DNA: TGCGCCAGCAGCTTCTCAGCGGGAGTCCCCGGGGAGCTGTTTTTT
CDR3: CASSFSAGVPGELFF

J: TRBJ1-1
D: NA
V: TRBV5-4
size: NA
DNA: TGTGCCAGCAGCTTAATCAACGGGGGAGCTTTCTTT
CDR3: CASSLINGGAFF

J: TRBJ2-1
D: NA
V: TRBV28
size: once
DNA: TGTGCCCTGCAGGGCCGGGGAGCGGCTTCCTACAATGAGCAGTTCTTC
CDR3: CALQGRGAASYNEQFF

J: TRBJ1-4
D: NA
V: TRBV18
size: NA
DNA: TGTGCCAGCTCACGGGGGACAACTGCAACTAATGAAAAACTGTTTTTT
CDR3: CASSRGTTATNEKLFF

J: TRBJ2-3
D: TRBD2
V: TRBV20-1
size: NA
DNA: TGCAGTGCTAGACTAGCGGGTGTCTATTTT
CDR3: CSARLAGVYF

J: TRBJ1-3
D: NA
V: TRBV2
size: NA
DNA: TGTGCCAGTACAGGGTTGAAGGGAAACACCATATATTTT
CDR3: CASTGLKGNTIYF

J: TRBJ2-5
D: NA
V: TRBV6-1
size: NA
DNA: TGTGCCAGCTCTAGGGGTATTGGGGAGACCCAGTACTTC
CDR3: CASSRGIGETQYF

J: TRBJ2-5
D: TRBD1
V: TRBV2
size: NA
DNA: TGTGCCAGCAGGGAGACAGGGATCGGAGAGACCCAGTACTTC
CDR3: CASRETGIGETQYF

J: TRBJ2-7
D: NA
V: TRBV5-5
size: NA
DNA: TGTGCCAGCAGCTTGGAGGGCAGCTCCTACGAGCAGTACTTC
CDR3: CASSLEGSSYEQYF

J: TRBJ2-3
D: NA
V: TRBV19
size: NA
DNA: TGTGCCAGTAGCGCCAGCACAGATACGCAGTATTTT
CDR3: CASSASTDTQYF

J: TRBJ2-2
D: TRBD2
V: TRBV7-2
size: NA
DNA: TGTGCCAGCAGCTTCCTAGCGGGAAACACCGGGGAGCTGTTTTTT
CDR3: CASSFLAGNTGELFF

J: TRBJ2-1
D: TRBD2
V: TRBV11-3
size: NA
DNA: TGTGCCAGCAGCTTAGCCGGGACTAGCGGTTACAATGAGCAGTTCTTC
CDR3: CASSLAGTSGYNEQFF

J: TRBJ2-7
D: NA
V: TRBV11-3
size: NA
DNA: TGTGCCAGCAGCTTCGCTAGCGACTACGAGCAGTACTTC
CDR3: CASSFASDYEQYF

J: TRBJ2-1
D: NA
V: TRBV18
size: NA
DNA: TGTGCCAGCTCACCACCGACAGGCTACAATGAGCAGTTCTTC
CDR3: CASSPPTGYNEQFF

J: TRBJ2-3
D: NA
V: TRBV14
size: NA
DNA: TGTGCCAGCAGCCCCGGGGAAGATACGCAGTATTTT
CDR3: CASSPGEDTQYF

J: TRBJ2-1
D: TRBD2
V: TRBV4-3
size: NA
DNA: TGCGCCAGCAGCCAACGCCCGGGGACTAGCGGATACAATGAGCAGTTCTTC
CDR3: CASSQRPGTSGYNEQFF

J: TRBJ2-7
D: NA
V: TRBV5-6
size: NA
DNA: TGTGCCAGCCTCCGTGGGGGTGCCTACGAGCAGTACTTC
CDR3: CASLRGGAYEQYF

J: TRBJ2-5
D: TRBD2
V: TRBV5-4
size: NA
DNA: TGTGCCAGCAGCTTGGGCGGGAGTCGAGAGACCCAGTACTTC
CDR3: CASSLGGSRETQYF

J: TRBJ2-2
D: NA
V: TRBV6-6
size: NA
DNA: TGTGCCAGCAGTACAACCCTGAACACCGGGGAGCTGTTTTTT
CDR3: CASSTTLNTGELFF

J: TRBJ2-7
D: NA
V: TRBV6-5
size: once
DNA: TGTGCCAGCAGTACCGGGACTGAGTACGAGCAGTACTTC
CDR3: CASSTGTEYEQYF

J: TRBJ1-1
D: NA
V: TRBV4-1
size: few
DNA: TGCGCCAGCAGCCACGATCAAGGTTACACTGAAGCTTTCTTT
CDR3: CASSHDQGYTEAFF

J: TRBJ2-3
D: NA
V: TRBV2
size: NA
DNA: TGTGCCAGCAAAAGGAGAACAACTTATACGCAGTATTTT
CDR3: CASKRRTTYTQYF

J: TRBJ2-5
D: TRBD1
V: TRBV7-2
size: NA
DNA: TGTGCCAGCAGTTTAAACAGGGGAGAGACCCAGTACTTC
CDR3: CASSLNRGETQYF

J: TRBJ2-1
D: TRBD2
V: TRBV18
size: NA
DNA: TGTGCCAGCTCACCACCAGGAACGCTAGCGGTTTACAATGAGCAGTTCTTC
CDR3: CASSPPGTLAVYNEQFF

J: TRBJ2-4
D: TRBD1
V: TRBV19
size: few
DNA: TGTGCCAGTAGCCTTTGGACGGGGACAGGGCGGACCAAAAACATTCAGTACTTC
CDR3: CASSLWTGTGRTKNIQYF

J: TRBJ2-7
D: NA
V: TRBV6-1
size: NA
DNA: TGTGCCAGCAGTGAAACTCGAGAGAGGGGCTACGAGCAGTACTTC
CDR3: CASSETRERGYEQYF

J: TRBJ1-1
D: TRBD1
V: TRBV4-1
size: NA
DNA: TGCGCCAGCAGCCAACTACCGGGACAGGGGCCCGCTGGTATCAGGATGGGGGCTTTCTTT
CDR3: CASSQLPGQGPAGIRMGAFF

J: TRBJ2-7
D: NA
V: TRBV4-1
size: NA
DNA: TGCGCCAGCAGCCAAGCGACGGGAGAGTGGTACGAGCAGTACTTC
CDR3: CASSQATGEWYEQYF

J: TRBJ2-3
D: TRBD2
V: TRBV7-3
size: few
DNA: TGTGCCAGCAGCCTGGGACTAGCGGGAGCAGATACGCAGTATTTT
CDR3: CASSLGLAGADTQYF

J: TRBJ2-1
D: NA
V: TRBV4-2
size: NA
DNA: TGTGCCAGCAGCCAAGCGGACCCGTACAATGAGCAGTTCTTC
CDR3: CASSQADPYNEQFF

J: TRBJ2-7
D: NA
V: TRBV20-1
size: NA
DNA: TGCAGTGCTAGGGGAACCTACGAGCAGTACTTC
CDR3: CSARGTYEQYF

J: TRBJ1-1
D: NA
V: TRBV11-2
size: NA
DNA: TGTGCCAGCAGCTTTGGACTTACCACTGAAGCTTTCTTT
CDR3: CASSFGLTTEAFF

J: TRBJ2-7
D: NA
V: TRBV28
size: NA
DNA: TGTGCCAGCAGTCGCCCCGGGGCGTTCTCCTACGAGCAGTACTTC
CDR3: CASSRPGAFSYEQYF

J: TRBJ2-7
D: NA
V: TRBV7-2
size: NA
DNA: TGTGCGGTCTGGCGAAAAGGTGAGCAGTACTTC
CDR3: CAVWRKGEQYF

J: TRBJ1-2
D: NA
V: TRBV5-5
size: NA
DNA: TGTGCCAGCAGTACCATGTACGGCTATGGCTACACCTTC
CDR3: CASSTMYGYGYTF

J: TRBJ2-3
D: TRBD2
V: TRBV7-3
size: once
DNA: TGTGCCAGCAGCTTAAATCCGGGACTAGCCACTGGCACAGATACGCAGTATTTT
CDR3: CASSLNPGLATGTDTQYF

J: TRBJ1-2
D: TRBD1
V: TRBV7-6
size: NA
DNA: TGTGCCAGCAGCTCAGGGCCGGGGACAGCCTATGGCTACACCTTC
CDR3: CASSSGPGTAYGYTF

J: TRBJ1-1
D: NA
V: TRBV28
size: NA
DNA: TGTGCCAGCAGTTTTTTTGGGGAGAACACTGAAGCTTTCTTT
CDR3: CASSFFGENTEAFF

J: TRBJ2-7
D: NA
V: TRBV4-2
size: NA
DNA: TGTGCCAGCAGCCAGGTACTAGCTGGAAACGAGCAGTACTTC
CDR3: CASSQVLAGNEQYF

J: TRBJ1-4
D: NA
V: TRBV5-1
size: NA
DNA: TGCGCCAGCAGCTTGGAAGCCTCTGGGTCTGAAAAACTGTTTTTT
CDR3: CASSLEASGSEKLFF

J: TRBJ2-7
D: TRBD1
V: TRBV7-8
size: once
DNA: TGTGCCAGCAGCGATCCGGGACAGACCTACGAGCAGTACTTC
CDR3: CASSDPGQTYEQYF

J: TRBJ1-2
D: NA
V: TRBV21-1
size: NA
DNA: TGTGCCAGCAGCCTCGGGACAGGGCCACTTAACTATGGCTACACCTTC
CDR3: CASSLGTGPLNYGYTF

J: TRBJ2-2
D: NA
V: TRBV6-5
size: NA
DNA: TGTGCCAGCAGGACCGGGACATTAGACACCGGGGAGCTGTTTTTT
CDR3: CASRTGTLDTGELFF

J: TRBJ1-3
D: NA
V: TRBV7-2
size: NA
DNA: TGTGCCAGCAGCTTAGCCGCAGGGAAAGTAAACACCATATATTTT
CDR3: CASSLAAGKVNTIYF

J: TRBJ2-6
D: TRBD2
V: TRBV11-3
size: NA
DNA: TGTGCCAGCAGCCACTCGGTGCGGGAGAGTAACGTCCTGACTTTC
CDR3: CASSHSVRESNVLTF

J: TRBJ2-1
D: TRBD2
V: TRBV7-2
size: NA
DNA: TGTGCCAGCAGCCCATATAGCGGGAGCTCCTACAATGAGCAGTTCTTC
CDR3: CASSPYSGSSYNEQFF

J: TRBJ1-2
D: NA
V: TRBV28
size: once
DNA: TGTGCCAGCAGTCCCCACGTGGGCAGCTACTATGGCTACACCTTC
CDR3: CASSPHVGSYYGYTF